The present entry profiles one T cell receptor beta chain with its context. Its recognized antigen is unknown. No quality values exist for individual bases; no much larger clone is one base distant. Libraries were built with the immunoSEQ multiplex PCR assay. Deep sequencing of rearranged TCR beta loci, alongside multiparametric flow cytometry, was used to profile T cell repertoires. TCRdb's version of the immuneACCESS table is confined to in-frame rearrangements and falls short of the full clone set. An unresolved V gene accounts for under half of the shortfall where checked; the remainder is of unknown origin. The sample profile shows roughly 42,000 clones; roughly 87% of them were found once. Together, the top ten hold 2.2% of the sample. For CDR1 and CDR2, the germline V gene lists MNHNS and SASEGT. Trimming costs V 4 bases and J 4 bases, and their ends lie 13 bases apart. From the cysteine up to the phenylalanine, the CDR3 has a length of 15 residues. The read is trimmed to its CDR3 DNA, 45 bases read in frame from base 1.

The data belong to a study of lymphopenia after photon versus proton radiotherapy (dated by TCRdb to between 2019 and 2020). About the full investigation: The immunological effects of photon versus proton radiation therapy were compared in patients with gastrointestinal tumors who developed high-grade lymphopenia. The cohort comprised 15 to 20 patients with gastrointestinal tumors who received either photon or proton therapy and then developed lymphopenia. The study was designed to characterize how the impact on the immune system differs between the two radiation modalities. What the study reported, not specific to this receptor: The survival association was assessed only in patients who died, and the authors presented better survival with proton therapy as a possibility rather than a demonstrated result. During treatment, patients who received proton therapy stayed relatively stable, whereas patients who received photon therapy lost naive T cells and TCR diversity and gained effector/memory populations. After the lymphocyte count nadir, photon-treated repertoires showed oligoclonal expansion, especially of CD8+ Temra cells, which drove the drop in diversity. Across the cohort, a larger post-nadir drop in TCR diversity was inversely correlated with overall survival time among patients who died.

Sequenced material: peripheral blood, taken from a patient treated with photon-based radiotherapy. Recombination linked TRBV6-1 to TRBJ2-2; there is no confident call for the D gene. This TCR was sampled from a man in his forties with gastric cancer. The CDR3 region reads CASSAFALGTGELFF. The nucleotide sequence is given as TGTGCCAGCAGTGCATTCGCCCTTGGCACCGGGGAGCTGTTTTTT.